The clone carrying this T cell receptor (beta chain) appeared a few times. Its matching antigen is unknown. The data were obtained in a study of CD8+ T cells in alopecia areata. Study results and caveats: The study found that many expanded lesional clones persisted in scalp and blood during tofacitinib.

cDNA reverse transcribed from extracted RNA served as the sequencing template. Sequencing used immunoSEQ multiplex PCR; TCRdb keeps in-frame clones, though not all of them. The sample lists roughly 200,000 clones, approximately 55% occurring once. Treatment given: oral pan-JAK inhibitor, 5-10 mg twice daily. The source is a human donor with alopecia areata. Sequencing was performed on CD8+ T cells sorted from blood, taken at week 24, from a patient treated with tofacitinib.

CDR3 nucleotide sequence: TGCGCCAGCAGCTCCAACAGGGAAGATACGCAGTATTTT. Protein: CASSSNREDTQYF. V and J are TRBV4-3 and TRBJ2-3; maybe TRBD1 (6 bases). This CDR3 is 13 amino acids long. Deletions cut 5 bases from V and 5 bases from J, with 11 bases between. The germline V gene has CDR1 LGHNA and CDR2 YSLEER.